This record covers a single T cell receptor beta chain. No cognate antigen has been identified for it. Base qualities are not recorded, but no much larger clone differs from it by a single base. The library came from the immunoSEQ multiplex PCR assay. In most patients, genomic DNA was isolated using the Qiagen DNeasy Blood and Tissue Kit and sent frozen to Adaptive Biotechnologies for TCR sequencing. High-throughput TCR-beta CDR3 sequencing of genomic DNA from most patients was performed by Adaptive Biotechnologies. Under the source paper's analysis protocol: Adaptive's ImmunoSEQ software supplied the TCR sequencing data for 18 patients, while MiXCR and VDJtools were used to process three other patients. To correct CD4 versus CD8 sorting errors, any sequence found in both subsets at a frequency ratio below 5:1 was removed. CDR3 nucleotide sequences shared by donor and recipient were removed because the origin of these sequences could not be assigned. To count as alloreactive, a clone needed at least 2-fold expansion over unstimulated cells and a minimum CFSE-low frequency of 0.002% (template counts) or 0.001% (read counts). A clone was considered mappable if detected in the sequenced pre-transplant spleen, lymph node, or MLR CFSE-low populations of the donor or recipient. The cumulative frequency of alloreactive clones was calculated as a percentage of all sequences, weighted by copy number. The source is immuneACCESS, and TCRdb retained only in-frame sequences with V and J called. Part of the clones is not carried over; for the studies checked, unresolved V genes explain less than half of this, and the remainder is unexplained. V and J calls and clone size are those listed in that table; D and trimming were worked out from the DNA. The sample data list 77,000 or so clones, and roughly 94% of these were observed just once. Of the sample, over 0.4% is held by the ten largest clones.

What the time point label conveys for this sample: cells obtained before transplantation from donor or recipient. CD3+CD4+ and CD3+CD8+ populations were FACS-sorted from unstimulated pre-transplant donor and recipient cells taken from spleen or lymph nodes. V is pared back by 7 bases and J by 5 bases, with 14 bases lying between the germline termini. CDR1 and CDR2 are drawn from the germline V gene: MNHEY, SVGAGI. From the cysteine through the phenylalanine, the CDR3 covers 13 amino acids. Here the CDR3 DNA is all that survives: 39 bases in frame from base 1. The data belong to a study of graft-versus-host responses after intestinal transplantation (dated by TCRdb to the early 2020s). Study-level background: The transplants that recipients received were multivisceral, liver-intestinal, or isolated intestinal. Instead of going to the commercial service, samples from a few later patients were sequenced in-house on an Illumina MiSeq and processed with MiXCR. All recipients received anti-thymocyte globulin induction followed by maintenance tacrolimus and steroids for approximately 3 years. Alloreactive clones were identified by sequencing pre-transplant mixed lymphocyte reaction products and comparing these products with unstimulated pre-transplant donor and recipient T cells. The cohort enrolled 20 to 25 intestinal transplant recipients including one retransplant, and a few patients lacking pretransplant specimens were excluded. A peak of at least 4% donor T cells among recipient peripheral blood mononuclear cells was the definition used for donor T cell macrochimerism. After intestinal transplantation, graft-versus-host and host-versus-graft alloreactive T cell clones in the graft, circulation and bone marrow were tracked using bulk TCR-beta CDR3 sequencing. Overall results and qualifications from the work: GvH clones were detected in recipient bone marrow, and some of these GvH clones were observed earlier in ileal mucosa or blood, consistent with an intestinal mucosal origin. Early after transplant, peak levels of circulating GvH clones were found to be associated with declines in HvG clones. High GvH to HvG T cell clonal ratios were observed in the allografts of patients with donor T cell macrochimerism. The conclusions were limited by the relatively low number and heterogeneity of the intestinal transplant patients.

The specimen comprised unstimulated CD8+ T cells sorted from spleen or lymph node cells, sampled before intestinal transplant. The chain employs TRBV6-5 and TRBJ1-2, with a weak D call of TRBD1 (5 bases match). The source is a human donor who received an intestinal transplant. The base sequence is TGTGCCAGCAACAGAGACAGTTCTTATGGCTACACCTTC. This gives the protein CASNRDSSYGYTF.